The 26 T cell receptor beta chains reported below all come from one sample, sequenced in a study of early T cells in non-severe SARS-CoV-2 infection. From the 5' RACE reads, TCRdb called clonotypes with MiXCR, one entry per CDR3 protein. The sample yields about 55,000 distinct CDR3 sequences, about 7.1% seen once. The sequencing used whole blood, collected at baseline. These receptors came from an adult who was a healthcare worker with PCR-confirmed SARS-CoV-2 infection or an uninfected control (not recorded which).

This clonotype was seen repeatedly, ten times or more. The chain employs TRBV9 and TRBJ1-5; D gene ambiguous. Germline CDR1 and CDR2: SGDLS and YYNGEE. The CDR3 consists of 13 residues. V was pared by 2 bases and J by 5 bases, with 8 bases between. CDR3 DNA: TGTGCCAGCAGCGTGGGTCCTTATCAGCCCCAGCATTTT. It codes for CASSVGPYQPQHF. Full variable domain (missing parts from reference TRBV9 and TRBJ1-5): DSGVTQTPKHLITATGQRVTLRCSPRSGDLSVYWYQQSLDQGLQFLIQYYNGEERAKGNILERFSAQQFPDLHSELNLSSLELGDSALYFCASSVGPYQPQHFGDGTRLSIL.

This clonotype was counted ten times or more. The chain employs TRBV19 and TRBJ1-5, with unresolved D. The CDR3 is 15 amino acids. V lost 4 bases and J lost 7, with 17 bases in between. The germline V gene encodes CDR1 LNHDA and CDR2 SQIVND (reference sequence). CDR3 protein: CASSTSVSGRQPQHF. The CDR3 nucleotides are TGTGCCAGTAGTACATCAGTTTCGGGCAGACAGCCCCAGCATTTT.

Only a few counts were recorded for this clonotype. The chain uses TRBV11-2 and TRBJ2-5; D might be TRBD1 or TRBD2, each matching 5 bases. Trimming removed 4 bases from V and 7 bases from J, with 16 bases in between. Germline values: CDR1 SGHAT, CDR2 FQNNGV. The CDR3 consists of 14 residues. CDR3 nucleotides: TGTGCCAGCAGCTCCGGGACGACTTGGGGGACCCAGTACTTC. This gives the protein CASSSGTTWGTQYF.

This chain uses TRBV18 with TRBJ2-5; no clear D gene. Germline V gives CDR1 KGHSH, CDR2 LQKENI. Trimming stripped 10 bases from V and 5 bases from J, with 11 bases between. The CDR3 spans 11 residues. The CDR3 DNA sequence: TGTGCCAACCCTCAGCAGGAGACCCAGTACTTC. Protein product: CANPQQETQYF.

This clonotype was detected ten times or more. The CDR3: CASSPPYF. Written as DNA, the CDR3 is TGTGCCAGCAGTCCCCCCTACTTC. The V and J genes are TRBV27 and TRBJ2-7, with D uncertain. CDR1 MNHEY and CDR2 SMNVEV come from the germline V gene (reference sequence). This CDR3 is 8 amino acids long. V gave up 5 bases and J gave up 13 bases, with 6 bases separating them.

CDR3 sequence reads: CASSVVAGGNYEQYF. Here the CDR3 DNA reads TGTGCCAGCAGCGTAGTAGCGGGGGGGAACTACGAGCAGTACTTC. J is TRBJ2-7 and V is TRBV9; TRBD2 aligns across 11 bases. V was pared by 0 bases and J by 3 bases, with 2 bases of the junction left unmatched. Per the germline V gene, CDR1 is SGDLS and CDR2 is YYNGEE. This CDR3 region has 15 residues.

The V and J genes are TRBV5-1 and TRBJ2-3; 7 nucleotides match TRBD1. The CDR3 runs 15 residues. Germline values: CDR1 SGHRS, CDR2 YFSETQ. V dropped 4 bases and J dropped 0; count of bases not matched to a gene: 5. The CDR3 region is CASSSHRGSTDTQYF. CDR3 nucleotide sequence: TGCGCCAGCAGCAGCCACAGGGGAAGCACAGATACGCAGTATTTT.

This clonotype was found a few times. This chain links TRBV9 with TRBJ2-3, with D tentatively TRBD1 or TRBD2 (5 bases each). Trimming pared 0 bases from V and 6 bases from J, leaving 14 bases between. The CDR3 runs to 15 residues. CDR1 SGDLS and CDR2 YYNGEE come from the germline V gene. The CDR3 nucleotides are TGTGCCAGCAGCGTAGCTGACGAGGGGCTGGATACGCAGTATTTT. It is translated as CASSVADEGLDTQYF.

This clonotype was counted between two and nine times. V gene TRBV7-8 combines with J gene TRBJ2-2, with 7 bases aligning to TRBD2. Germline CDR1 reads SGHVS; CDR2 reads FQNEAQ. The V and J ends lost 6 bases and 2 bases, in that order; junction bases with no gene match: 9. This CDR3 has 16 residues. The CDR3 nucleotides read TGTGCCAGCAGTTCGGCGGGACTACTAAACACCGGGGAGCTGTTTTTT. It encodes CASSSAGLLNTGELFF.

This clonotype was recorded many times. CDR3 nucleotides: TGTGCCAGCAGTTGGGAGGGTAGACAGGGACCGGGCACTGAAGCTTTCTTT. Amino acid sequence: CASSWEGRQGPGTEAFF. The chain employs TRBV6-5 and TRBJ1-1; TRBD1 agrees at 7 bases. Germline V gene sequence: CDR1 MNHEY, CDR2 SVGAGI. With V trimmed by 4 bases and J by 4 bases, 15 bases remained unmatched. The CDR3 runs 17 residues.

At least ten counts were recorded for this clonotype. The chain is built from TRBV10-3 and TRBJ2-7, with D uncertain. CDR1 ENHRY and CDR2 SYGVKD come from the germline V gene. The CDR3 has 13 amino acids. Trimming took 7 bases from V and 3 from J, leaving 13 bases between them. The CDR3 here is CAINPGSSYEQYF. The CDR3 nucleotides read TGTGCCATCAACCCCGGGTCGAGCTACGAGCAGTACTTC.

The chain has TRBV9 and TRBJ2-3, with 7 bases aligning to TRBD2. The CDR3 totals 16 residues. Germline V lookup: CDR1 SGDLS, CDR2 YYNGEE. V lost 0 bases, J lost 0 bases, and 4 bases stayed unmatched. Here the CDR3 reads CASSVARGSSTDTQYF. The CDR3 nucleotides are TGTGCCAGCAGCGTAGCGCGGGGGTCTAGCACAGATACGCAGTATTTT. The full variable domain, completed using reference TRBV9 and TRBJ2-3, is DSGVTQTPKHLITATGQRVTLRCSPRSGDLSVYWYQQSLDQGLQFLIQYYNGEERAKGNILERFSAQQFPDLHSELNLSSLELGDSALYFCASSVARGSSTDTQYFGPGTRLTVL.

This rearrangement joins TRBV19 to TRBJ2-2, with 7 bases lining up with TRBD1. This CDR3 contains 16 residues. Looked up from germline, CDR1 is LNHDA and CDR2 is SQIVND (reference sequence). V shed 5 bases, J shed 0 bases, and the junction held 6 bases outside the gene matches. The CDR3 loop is CASSATGTANTGELFF. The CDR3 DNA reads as TGTGCCAGTAGTGCTACCGGGACAGCGAACACCGGGGAGCTGTTTTTT. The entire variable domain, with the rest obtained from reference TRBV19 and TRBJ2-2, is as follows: DGGITQSPKYLFRKEGQNVTLSCEQNLNHDAMYWYRQDPGQGLRLIYYSQIVNDFQKGDIAEGYSVSREKKESFPLTVTSAQKNPTAFYLCASSATGTANTGELFFGEGSRLTVL.

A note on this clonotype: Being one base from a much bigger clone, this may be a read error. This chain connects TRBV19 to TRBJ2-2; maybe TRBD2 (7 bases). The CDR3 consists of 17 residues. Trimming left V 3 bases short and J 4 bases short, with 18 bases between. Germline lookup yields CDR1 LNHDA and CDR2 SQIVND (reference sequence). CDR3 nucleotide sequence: TGTGCCAGTAGTATTACCCTCAACAGGGAGGGCACCGGGGAGCTGTTTTTT. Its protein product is CASSITLNREGTGELFF. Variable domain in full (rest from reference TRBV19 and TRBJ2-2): DGGITQSPKYLFRKEGQNVTLSCEQNLNHDAMYWYRQDPGQGLRLIYYSQIVNDFQKGDIAEGYSVSREKKESFPLTVTSAQKNPTAFYLCASSITLNREGTGELFFGEGSRLTVL.

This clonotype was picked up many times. CDR3 in amino acids: CASSLSLNQPQHF. DNA of the CDR3: TGTGCCAGCAGTTTAAGCCTGAATCAGCCCCAGCATTTT. This chain connects TRBV12-3 or TRBV12-4 to TRBJ1-5; D unresolved. Trimming took 2 bases from V and 4 from J, leaving 6 bases between them. This CDR3 is 13 amino acids long.

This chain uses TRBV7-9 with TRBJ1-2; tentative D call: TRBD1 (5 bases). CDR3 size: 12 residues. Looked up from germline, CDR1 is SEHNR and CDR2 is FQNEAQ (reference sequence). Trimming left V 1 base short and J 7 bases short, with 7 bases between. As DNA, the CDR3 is TGTGCCAGCAGCTTAGGACAGTCTGGCTACACCTTC. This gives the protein CASSLGQSGYTF.

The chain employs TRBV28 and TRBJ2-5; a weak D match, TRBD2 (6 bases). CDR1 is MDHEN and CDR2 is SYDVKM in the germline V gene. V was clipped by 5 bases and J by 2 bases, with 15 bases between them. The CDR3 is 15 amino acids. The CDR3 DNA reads TGTGCCAGCAGTCCCCCCGGGGGAAGGCAAGAGACCCAGTACTTC. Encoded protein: CASSPPGGRQETQYF.

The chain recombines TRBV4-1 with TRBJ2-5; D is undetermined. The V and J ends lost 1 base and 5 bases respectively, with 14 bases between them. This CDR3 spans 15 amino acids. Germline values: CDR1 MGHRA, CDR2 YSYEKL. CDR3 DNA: TGCGCCAGCAGCCAAGGACTTGCCGATGGGGAGACCCAGTACTTC. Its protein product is CASSQGLADGETQYF.

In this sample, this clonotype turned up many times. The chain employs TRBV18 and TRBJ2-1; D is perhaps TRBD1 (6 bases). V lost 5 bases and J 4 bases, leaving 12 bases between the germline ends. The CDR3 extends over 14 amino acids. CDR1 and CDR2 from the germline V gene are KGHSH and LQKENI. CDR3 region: CASSWDTGYNEQFF. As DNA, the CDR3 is TGTGCCAGCTCATGGGACACAGGATACAATGAGCAGTTCTTC.

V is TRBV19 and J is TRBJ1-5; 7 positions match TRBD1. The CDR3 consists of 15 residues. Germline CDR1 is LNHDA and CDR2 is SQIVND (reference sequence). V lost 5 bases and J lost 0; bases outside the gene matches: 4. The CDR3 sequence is CASSPGQNSNQPQHF. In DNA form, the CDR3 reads TGTGCCAGTAGTCCGGGACAGAATAGCAATCAGCCCCAGCATTTT.

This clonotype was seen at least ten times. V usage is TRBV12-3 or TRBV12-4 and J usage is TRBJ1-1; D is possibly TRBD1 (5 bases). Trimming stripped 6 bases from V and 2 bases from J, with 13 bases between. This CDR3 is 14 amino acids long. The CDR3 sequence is CASSPGTVNTEAFF. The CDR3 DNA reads TGTGCCAGCAGCCCCGGGACGGTAAACACTGAAGCTTTCTTT.

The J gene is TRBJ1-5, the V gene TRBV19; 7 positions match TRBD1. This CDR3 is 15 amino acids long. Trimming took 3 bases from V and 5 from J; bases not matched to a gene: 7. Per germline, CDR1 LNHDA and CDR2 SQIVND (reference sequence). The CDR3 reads CASSIIDRDDQPQHF. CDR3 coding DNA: TGTGCCAGTAGTATCATTGACAGGGACGATCAGCCCCAGCATTTT.

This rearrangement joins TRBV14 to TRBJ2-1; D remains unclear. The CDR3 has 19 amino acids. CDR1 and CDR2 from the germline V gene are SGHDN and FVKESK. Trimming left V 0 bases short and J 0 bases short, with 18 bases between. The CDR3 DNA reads TGTGCCAGCAGCCAAGAGGAATTTAGGCGGTGGAGCTCCTACAATGAGCAGTTCTTC. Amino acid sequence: CASSQEEFRRWSSYNEQFF.

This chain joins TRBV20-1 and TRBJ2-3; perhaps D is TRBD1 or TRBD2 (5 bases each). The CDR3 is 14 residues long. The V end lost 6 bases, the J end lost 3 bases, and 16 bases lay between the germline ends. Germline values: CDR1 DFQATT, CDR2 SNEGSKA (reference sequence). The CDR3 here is CSALRGPGTDTQYF. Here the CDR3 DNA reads TGCAGTGCCCTCCGGGGCCCGGGTACAGATACGCAGTATTTT.

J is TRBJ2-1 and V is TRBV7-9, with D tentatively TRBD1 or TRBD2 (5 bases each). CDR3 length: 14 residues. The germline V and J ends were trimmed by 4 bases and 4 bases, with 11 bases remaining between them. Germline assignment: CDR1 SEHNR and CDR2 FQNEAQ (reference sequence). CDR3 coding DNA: TGTGCCAGCAGCTCTAACTGGGGGTACAATGAGCAGTTCTTC. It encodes CASSSNWGYNEQFF. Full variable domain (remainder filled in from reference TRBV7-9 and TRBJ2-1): DTGVSQNPRHKITKRGQNVTFRCDPISEHNRLYWYRQTLGQGPEFLTYFQNEAQLEKSRLLSDRFSAERPKGSFSTLEIQRTEQGDSAMYLCASSSNWGYNEQFFGPGTRLTVL.

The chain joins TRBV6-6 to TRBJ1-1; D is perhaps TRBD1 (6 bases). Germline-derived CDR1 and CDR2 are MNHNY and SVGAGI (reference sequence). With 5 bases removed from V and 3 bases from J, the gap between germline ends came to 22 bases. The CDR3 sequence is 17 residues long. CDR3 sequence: CASSVILPTGMDTEAFF. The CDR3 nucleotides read TGTGCCAGCAGTGTCATCCTCCCGACAGGAATGGACACTGAAGCTTTCTTT.